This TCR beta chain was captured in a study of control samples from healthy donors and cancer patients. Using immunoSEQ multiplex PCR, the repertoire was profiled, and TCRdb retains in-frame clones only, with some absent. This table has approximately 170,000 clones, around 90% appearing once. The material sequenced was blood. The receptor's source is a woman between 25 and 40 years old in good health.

CDR3 loop: CASSLEGWSNQPQHF. The CDR3 coding sequence is TGCGCCAGCAGCTTGGAAGGTTGGAGCAATCAGCCCCAGCATTTT. The V and J genes are TRBV5-1 and TRBJ1-5; D gene uncertain. Germline CDR1 SGHRS, CDR2 YFSETQ. The V gene lost 0 bases and the J gene lost 1 base, with 8 bases spanning the gap. There are 15 residues in the CDR3.